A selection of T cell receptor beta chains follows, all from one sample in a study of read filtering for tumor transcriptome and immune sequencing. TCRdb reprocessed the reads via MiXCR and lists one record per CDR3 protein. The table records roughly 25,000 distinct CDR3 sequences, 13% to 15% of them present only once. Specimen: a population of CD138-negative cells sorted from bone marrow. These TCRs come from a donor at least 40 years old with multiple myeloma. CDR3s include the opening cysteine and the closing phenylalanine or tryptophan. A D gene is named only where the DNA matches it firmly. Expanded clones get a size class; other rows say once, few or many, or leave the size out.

DNA: TGCAGCGTTGAAGGAACTGGGGCCAACGTCCTGACTTTC; CDR3: CSVEGTGANVLTF; V: TRBV29-1; J: TRBJ2-6; size: many; D: -; length: 13
DNA: TGTGCCAGCAGACCGGCCTTCGCCTACGAGCAGTACTTC; CDR3: CASRPAFAYEQYF; V: TRBV6-2/TRBV6-3; J: TRBJ2-7; size: many; D: -; length: 13
DNA: TGTGCCAGCAGCGACGGGATTACGGAGACCCAGTACTTC; CDR3: CASSDGITETQYF; V: TRBV13; J: TRBJ2-5; size: many; D: -; length: 13
DNA: TGCGCCAGCAGCTTGGCGACTAGCGGTAGTAGTGAGCAGTCCTTC; CDR3: CASSLATSGSSEQSF; V: TRBV5-4; J: TRBJ2-1; size: -; D: TRBD2; length: 15
DNA: TGCGCGAGTAGTTTTGTGACTAGCGGCGAGCAGTACTTC; CDR3: CASSFVTSGEQYF; V: TRBV19; J: TRBJ2-7; size: many; D: TRBD2; length: 13
DNA: TGTGCCAGCAGCTCCCTGTGGAAGGAGGGGGTCAATGAGCAGTTCTTC; CDR3: CASSSLWKEGVNEQFF; V: TRBV7-3; J: TRBJ2-1; size: -; D: -; length: 16
DNA: TGTGCCAGCAGTCCGGGCGGCGGGGAGCTGTTTTTT; CDR3: CASSPGGGELFF; V: TRBV7-8; J: TRBJ2-2; size: many; D: -; length: 12
DNA: TGTGCCAGCTCACCTAGACTAGCGGGAGCCGGGGAGCTGTTTTTT; CDR3: CASSPRLAGAGELFF; V: TRBV18; J: TRBJ2-2; size: many; D: TRBD2; length: 15
DNA: TGTGCCAGCAGTCACCCGACTAGCGGGAGGGCCAGTGAGCAGTTCTTC; CDR3: CASSHPTSGRASEQFF; V: TRBV6-2/TRBV6-3; J: TRBJ2-1; size: -; D: TRBD2; length: 16
DNA: TGTGCCAGCAGTTTATTAGAGGGGGTGTTTACAGATACGCAGTATTTT; CDR3: CASSLLEGVFTDTQYF; V: TRBV28; J: TRBJ2-3; size: many; D: -; length: 16
DNA: TGCAGTGCTAGTTCTGACACCGGGGAGCTGTTTTTT; CDR3: CSASSDTGELFF; V: TRBV20-1; J: TRBJ2-2; size: many; D: -; length: 12
DNA: TGTGCCAGCAGCCAAGACCAATTCCGGTTTACTGAAGCTTTCTTT; CDR3: CASSQDQFRFTEAFF; V: TRBV14; J: TRBJ1-1; size: few; D: -; length: 15
DNA: TGCAGCGCCATCAGGTTACTAGCGGGAGTTGCGGAGACCCAGTACTTC; CDR3: CSAIRLLAGVAETQYF; V: TRBV29-1; J: TRBJ2-5; size: many; D: TRBD2; length: 16
DNA: TGCGCCAGCAGCTCCGGAGGGGGACCCAAAAACATTCAGTACTTC; CDR3: CASSSGGGPKNIQYF; V: TRBV5-1; J: TRBJ2-4; size: many; D: -; length: 15
DNA: TGTGCCAGCAGCTTGGATCCGGGGGGGAGGGAGACCCAGTACTTC; CDR3: CASSLDPGGRETQYF; V: TRBV5-4; J: TRBJ2-5; size: -; D: TRBD2; length: 15
DNA: TGTGCCAGCAGGGGGACAGGGGGGAATGAGCAGTTCTTC; CDR3: CASRGTGGNEQFF; V: TRBV12-3/TRBV12-4; J: TRBJ2-1; size: many; D: TRBD1; length: 13
DNA: TGTGCCAGCAGTTTAGTGCATGTTAATTCACCCCTCCACTTT; CDR3: CASSLVHVNSPLHF; V: TRBV12-3/TRBV12-4; J: TRBJ1-6; size: -; D: -; length: 14
DNA: TGTGCCAACGGCAGCAGGGTTCCTTGGAATGAGCAGTTCTTC; CDR3: CANGSRVPWNEQFF; V: TRBV7-2; J: TRBJ2-1; size: -; D: -; length: 14
DNA: TGCGCCGGCAGCACCGGACAGAGCACAGATACGCAGTATTTT; CDR3: CAGSTGQSTDTQYF; V: TRBV5-1; J: TRBJ2-3; size: few; D: -; length: 14
DNA: TGCAGCGTTGAAGATCAACTAGAGACCCAGTACTTC; CDR3: CSVEDQLETQYF; V: TRBV29-1; J: TRBJ2-5; size: many; D: -; length: 12
DNA: TGTGCCAGCAGTTACACCCTAGCGGGAGGGCCTCGGAATGAGCAGTTCTTC; CDR3: CASSYTLAGGPRNEQFF; V: TRBV6-2/TRBV6-3; J: TRBJ2-1; size: many; D: TRBD2; length: 17
DNA: TGCGCCAGCAGTTTGAATTCTGCAACTAATGGAAAACTGTTTTTT; CDR3: CASSLNSATNGKLFF; V: TRBV5-1; J: TRBJ1-4; size: -; D: -; length: 15
DNA: TGTGCCTGGAGAAGACAGCAAGAGACCCAGTACTTC; CDR3: CAWRRQQETQYF; V: TRBV30; J: TRBJ2-5; size: many; D: -; length: 12
DNA: TGTGCCAGCAGCCAAGTAGTTGGGGGAACCGGGGAGCTGTTTTTT; CDR3: CASSQVVGGTGELFF; V: TRBV4-2; J: TRBJ2-2; size: many; D: -; length: 15
DNA: TGTGCCAGTACCCCAAGGTCGGCAGTGAATCAGCCCCAGCATTTT; CDR3: CASTPRSAVNQPQHF; V: TRBV19; J: TRBJ1-5; size: many; D: -; length: 15
DNA: TGTGCCAGCAGGCCCTCGGCAGGGGGCGGTTACACTGAAGCTTTCTTT; CDR3: CASRPSAGGGYTEAFF; V: TRBV28; J: TRBJ1-1; size: many; D: TRBD1; length: 16
DNA: TGCAGTGCTAGCATTGGGAATCAGCCCCAGCATTTT; CDR3: CSASIGNQPQHF; V: TRBV20-1; J: TRBJ1-5; size: many; D: -; length: 12
DNA: TGTGCCACCAGCAGAGATGAGAAGTTCCACGAGCAGTACTTC; CDR3: CATSRDEKFHEQYF; V: TRBV15; J: TRBJ2-7; size: many; D: -; length: 14
DNA: TGTGCCAGCAGCCGGACTAGCGGGAGACAAGAGACCCAGTACTTC; CDR3: CASSRTSGRQETQYF; V: TRBV14; J: TRBJ2-5; size: few; D: TRBD2; length: 15
DNA: TGCAGTGCTATCGGGCGGCTAGCGGGAGAGGTAACAAAAAATGAGCAGTTCTTC; CDR3: CSAIGRLAGEVTKNEQFF; V: TRBV20-1; J: TRBJ2-1; size: many; D: TRBD2; length: 18
DNA: TGTGCCAGTAGTAACCAGGGTTGGTATGGCTACACCTTC; CDR3: CASSNQGWYGYTF; V: TRBV19; J: TRBJ1-2; size: many; D: -; length: 13
DNA: TGTGCCAGCATATTAGACAGGGTTTCCGAGCAGTACTTC; CDR3: CASILDRVSEQYF; V: TRBV2; J: TRBJ2-7; size: many; D: TRBD1; length: 13
DNA: TGTGCCAGCAGCCTCAGACTAGCGGGGTCAACCTACGAGCAGTACTTC; CDR3: CASSLRLAGSTYEQYF; V: TRBV3-1; J: TRBJ2-7; size: many; D: TRBD2; length: 16
DNA: TGCGCCAGCAGCCTCCGGACAAGAGGTCACAATGAGCAGTTCTTC; CDR3: CASSLRTRGHNEQFF; V: TRBV5-1; J: TRBJ2-1; size: once; D: -; length: 15
DNA: TGTGCCAGCATGCTAGCGGGAGGGCTGCTCAATGAGCAGTTCTTC; CDR3: CASMLAGGLLNEQFF; V: TRBV28; J: TRBJ2-1; size: many; D: TRBD2; length: 15
DNA: TGTGCCAGCAGCTTAGAATACCGGTCTAGGGACAGACTAGCCAAAGACATTCAGTACTTC; CDR3: CASSLEYRSRDRLAKDIQYF; V: TRBV7-9; J: TRBJ2-4; size: -; D: -; length: 20
DNA: TGTGCCAGCAGCTTAGGGAGGGGAGGGCCCTACAATGAGCAGTTCTTC; CDR3: CASSLGRGGPYNEQFF; V: TRBV7-9; J: TRBJ2-1; size: many; D: TRBD2; length: 16
DNA: TGTGCCAGCAGCTCCGGGACTTCGAACACCGGGGAGCTGTTTTTT; CDR3: CASSSGTSNTGELFF; V: TRBV3-1; J: TRBJ2-2; size: many; D: -; length: 15
DNA: TGTGCCAGCAGCTTCCGGCGGGAGGGCCAGAATGAGCAGTTCTTC; CDR3: CASSFRREGQNEQFF; V: TRBV7-2; J: TRBJ2-1; size: many; D: TRBD2; length: 15
DNA: TGTGCCACCAGCAGAGATAGTCTAGGGTCCAACACTGAAGCTTTCTTT; CDR3: CATSRDSLGSNTEAFF; V: TRBV15; J: TRBJ1-1; size: many; D: -; length: 16
DNA: TGTGCCGGCTTCACAGGGGGCACTGAAGCTTTCTTT; CDR3: CAGFTGGTEAFF; V: TRBV28; J: TRBJ1-1; size: -; D: TRBD1; length: 12
DNA: TGTGCCAGCAGCCCGGGGACAAGTGGAAACACCATATATTTT; CDR3: CASSPGTSGNTIYF; V: TRBV7-9; J: TRBJ1-3; size: few; D: -; length: 14
DNA: TGCGCCAGCACCTCACTGGGACAGGGCGAAAAACTGTTTTTT; CDR3: CASTSLGQGEKLFF; V: TRBV4-1; J: TRBJ1-4; size: many; D: TRBD1; length: 14
DNA: TGTGCCAGCTCCCTATGGACTAGCGGGGCAGATACGCAGTATTTT; CDR3: CASSLWTSGADTQYF; V: TRBV18; J: TRBJ2-3; size: few; D: TRBD2; length: 15
DNA: TGTGCCGGCAGTAAAAACGGCCGCAATCAGCCCCAGCATTTT; CDR3: CAGSKNGRNQPQHF; V: TRBV6-6; J: TRBJ1-5; size: few; D: -; length: 14
DNA: TGTGCCAGTAGACTAGCGGGAGGGTTCGTCACCGGGGAGCTGTTTTTT; CDR3: CASRLAGGFVTGELFF; V: TRBV19; J: TRBJ2-2; size: many; D: TRBD2; length: 16